This record looks at one T cell receptor (beta chain) sequence and its context. The antigen is not known. Blood genomic DNA input for TRB amplification was 250-500 ng. BIOMED2 TRB-A/B primer pools were used in multiplex TRB PCR. TCRdb passed the multiplex PCR reads through MiXCR, listing each CDR3 protein once. This table has under 20,000 distinct CDR3 sequences, roughly 28% appearing once. V trimming: 2 bases; J trimming: 10 bases; junction bases outside the gene matches: 8. There are 15 residues in the CDR3. The germline V gene has CDR1 MNHEY and CDR2 SMNVEV (reference sequence). The entry originates in a study of T and B cells in COVID-19 patients. At the level of the study: Critical illness requiring mechanical ventilation or extracorporeal membrane oxygenation affected three fifths of the roughly 20 active-infection patients.

Findings and caveats of the study: Symptomatic-phase blood samples from mildly ill patients and early samples from severe cases were scarce.

The sequencing sample was made of blood. This receptor was taken from a human donor who had recovered from COVID-19. The V and J genes are TRBV27 and TRBJ1-6; 7 nucleotides line up with TRBD1. CDR3 sequence (DNA): TGTGCCAGCAGTTTAACCCCCACAGGGGTGTCACCCCTCCACTTT. It codes for CASSLTPTGVSPLHF.